Sequencing of this T cell receptor (beta chain) was carried out in a study of beta chain features in type 1 diabetes. The germline V gene has CDR1 GTSNPN and CDR2 SVGIG (reference sequence). V lost 0 bases to trimming and J lost 1 base, with 15 bases between them. This CDR3 has 16 amino acids. All of the isolated RNA was reverse transcribed, so expressed TCRB transcripts were sequenced. Sequencing was performed with immunoSEQ multiplex PCR; in TCRdb, only in-frame clones are kept and a portion is missing. The sample shows roughly 180,000 clones, about 12% of them seen only once. The sequencing input was central memory CD4+ T cells from blood. The chain carries TRBV30 and TRBJ2-5; maybe TRBD1 (5 bases). The source is a young woman in good health. CDR3 loop: CAWSVGVSLIQETQYF. The CDR3 DNA is TGTGCCTGGAGTGTAGGGGTCAGCCTAATCCAAGAGACCCAGTACTTC. Together with reference TRBV30 and TRBJ2-5, the CDR3 gives the full variable domain: SQTIHQWPATLVQPVGSPLSLECTVEGTSNPNLYWYRQAAGRGLQLLFYSVGIGQISSEVPQNLSASRPQDRQFILSSKKLLLSDSGFYLCAWSVGVSLIQETQYFGPGTRLLVL.